These 13 T cell receptor beta chains came from one sample sequenced in a study of cytomegalovirus exposure and HLA in healthy donors. The study ran its PCR with 60 Vbeta and 13 Jbeta primers. Profiled with immunoSEQ multiplex PCR; TCRdb holds only in-frame clones, not every one. The table records some 180,000 clones, around 87% of them present only once. The sequencing input was PBMCs. The receptor set was obtained from a boy between 2 and 10 years old in good health and CMV-seronegative.

The rearrangement joins TRBV2 to TRBJ1-1; 9 nucleotides agree with TRBD1. The V gene end was trimmed by 8 bases and the J gene end by 12 bases; junction bases not matched to a gene: 7. The CDR3 has 11 residues. CDR1 is SNHLY and CDR2 is FYNNEI in the germline V gene. The CDR3: CASPPGQGSFF. The CDR3 DNA sequence: TGTGCCAGCCCCCCGGGACAGGGATCTTTCTTT.

The chain recombines TRBV5-1 with TRBJ2-5; TRBD2 matches 9 bases. With V trimmed by 4 bases and J by 5 bases, 9 bases remained unmatched. This CDR3 is 15 amino acids long. Germline loops: CDR1 SGHRS, CDR2 YFSETQ. CDR3 nucleotides: TGCGCCAGCAGCCCCGCGGGGGGGCGGCGGGAGACCCAGTACTTC. It encodes CASSPAGGRRETQYF.

The chain couples TRBV27 to TRBJ2-7; 8 bases line up with TRBD1. Trimming at V came to 8 bases and at J to 2 bases, leaving 8 bases not matched to a gene. The CDR3 extends over 14 amino acids. The germline V gene has CDR1 MNHEY and CDR2 SMNVEV (reference sequence). CDR3 in DNA: TGTGCCAGCGGGTGGGACAGGACAGCCTACGAGCAGTACTTC. This sequence encodes CASGWDRTAYEQYF.

This sequence joins TRBV28 and TRBJ1-5, with TRBD1 as a possible D gene (5 bases). CDR3 length equals 15 residues. Germline loops: CDR1 MDHEN, CDR2 SYDVKM. V gave up 7 bases and J gave up 0 bases, with 13 bases separating them. The CDR3 bases are TGTGCCAGCACCCGGACACCCTTTAGCAATCAGCCCCAGCATTTT. This gives the protein CASTRTPFSNQPQHF.

For this clone: Compared with germline, one end of the junction differs, possibly owing to a read error. This sequence joins TRBV7-9 and TRBJ2-1; TRBD2 might be the D (5 bases). This CDR3 is built from 15 residues. Germline V gives CDR1 SEHNR, CDR2 FQNEAQ (reference sequence). CDR3: CSSSLRAEPLGEQFF. CDR3 nucleotide sequence: TGTTCCAGCAGCTTACGAGCGGAACCCTTAGGTGAGCAGTTCTTC.

DNA of the CDR3: TGTGCCAGCAAGGAAGGGGACACCGGGGAGCTGTTTTTT. This codes for CASKEGDTGELFF. The rearrangement joins TRBV6-4 to TRBJ2-2; TRBD1 might be the D (5 bases). The CDR3 is 13 residues long. Germline assignment: CDR1 MRHNA and CDR2 SNTAGT. Trimming pared 7 bases from V and 3 bases from J, leaving 9 bases between.

CDR3 amino acids: CASSYPGLGEVNEQFF. The CDR3 bases are TGTGCCAGCAGTTACCCCGGACTAGGGGAGGTCAATGAGCAGTTCTTC. This chain connects TRBV6-5 to TRBJ2-1; 7 bases match TRBD2. Germline CDR1 is MNHEY and CDR2 is SVGAGI. Losses at the gene ends were 2 bases for V and 6 bases for J; bases not matched to a gene: 10. The CDR3 totals 16 residues.

The chain uses TRBV30 and TRBJ2-2; D is unclear. Germline CDR1 is GTSNPN and CDR2 is SVGIG (reference sequence). CDR3 length equals 13 residues. Deletions cut 4 bases from V and 7 bases from J, with 13 bases between. The CDR3 coding sequence is TGTGCCTGGATTAGAGGCGCCGGCGGGGAGCTGTTTTTT. This translates into CAWIRGAGGELFF.

The chain recombines TRBV7-8 with TRBJ2-7; D unresolved. Germline CDR1 reads SGHVS; CDR2 reads FQNEAQ. Trimming removed 3 bases from V and 3 bases from J, with 24 bases in between. This CDR3 contains 18 residues. Written as DNA, the CDR3 is TGTGCCAGCAGCTTCCCTCCCCCATTGAGCGATTCCAACTACGAGCAGTACTTC. It codes for CASSFPPPLSDSNYEQYF.

The V gene is TRBV9, the J gene TRBJ1-5; D is perhaps TRBD1 (5 bases). V was cut by 4 bases and J by 10 bases, with 18 bases left in between. Germline V gives CDR1 SGDLS, CDR2 YYNGEE. CDR3 size: 14 residues. The CDR3 sequence is CASSPRQGGVPQHF. CDR3 nucleotide sequence: TGTGCCAGCAGCCCCCGCCAGGGTGGGGTTCCCCAGCATTTT.

The chain combines TRBV28 with TRBJ1-4; 10 positions match TRBD1. J gave up 10 bases and V 7 bases, and 12 bases lay outside the gene matches. Germline V gene sequence: CDR1 MDHEN, CDR2 SYDVKM. The CDR3 runs to 15 residues. CDR3 protein: CASTPAGTGVGKLFF. In DNA, the CDR3 is TGTGCCAGCACCCCCGCGGGGACAGGGGTCGGAAAACTGTTTTTT.

This chain uses TRBV13 with TRBJ2-5; possible D gene TRBD2, 5 bases. Germline CDR1 PRHDT, CDR2 FYEKMQ (reference sequence). The CDR3 covers 14 residues. The V end lost 5 bases, the J end lost 9 bases, and 19 bases lay between the germline ends. For the CDR3, the DNA is TGTGCCAGCAGCCCCCCCGCGGGTGGAGCGCCCCAGTACTTC. Protein product: CASSPPAGGAPQYF.

The genes are TRBV5-4 and TRBJ1-3, with D tentatively TRBD1 (5 bases). The CDR3 loop spans 15 amino acids. CDR1 is SGHNT, CDR2 YYREEE, per germline (reference sequence). Trimming took off 0 bases at V and 3 bases at J, with 10 bases between the two ends. The CDR3 is CASSLAQQGGNTIYF. The CDR3 DNA reads as TGTGCCAGCAGCTTGGCCCAGCAGGGTGGAAACACCATATATTTT.